The 7 T cell receptor beta chains presented below share a single source sample, sequenced in a study of vaccination and CD4 T cells after COVID-19 (dated by TCRdb to between 2021 and 2023). These receptors have no known antigen. Per the publication, the treatment or condition label means: roughly 10-day PBMC culture with coronavirus spike peptide pools or control peptides (ViraFEST assay). Libraries were constructed by PCR. Reads for this sample came from an Illumina iSeq 100. DNA from cultured CD4+ T cells was subjected to TCR sequencing with the Oncomine TCR Beta short-read assay at the Johns Hopkins FTIC core. TCRdb cleaned the public reads at Q25 with fastp, built clones with MiXCR and kept in-frame beta chains. CDR3 protein sequences are deduplicated, and each keeps its most common genes and DNA. Present in this sample are 9,500 to 15,000 distinct CDR3 sequences, around 46% of which were seen just once. In total, the top ten clones hold under 20% of the sample.

Sequenced input: CD4+ T cells from blood, cultured in vitro. These receptors all come from a human donor who had recovered from COVID-19.

The V gene is TRBV20-1, the J gene TRBJ2-1; no reliable D call. The CDR3 spans 12 residues. V dropped 2 bases and J dropped 9 bases, with 11 bases sitting between them. Germline V gene data show CDR1 as DFQATT and CDR2 as SNEGSKA (reference sequence). As DNA, the CDR3 is TGCAGTGCTAGAAAGACCCCCAGTGAGCAGTTCTTC. It yields the protein CSARKTPSEQFF.

The CDR3 DNA is TGTGCCAGTAGTATAGCCGGGCTAGGCCGCGTCGGAGATACGCAGTATTTT. Translating it yields CASSIAGLGRVGDTQYF. The rearrangement joins TRBV19 to TRBJ2-3; no reliable D call. CDR3 size: 17 residues. Germline-derived CDR1 and CDR2 are LNHDA and SQIVND (reference sequence). The V gene lost 1 base and the J gene lost 5 bases, with 19 bases spanning the gap. The full variable domain, with the rest looked up from reference TRBV19 and TRBJ2-3, is DGGITQSPKYLFRKEGQNVTLSCEQNLNHDAMYWYRQDPGQGLRLIYYSQIVNDFQKGDIAEGYSVSREKKESFPLTVTSAQKNPTAFYLCASSIAGLGRVGDTQYFGPGTRLTVL.

V and J are TRBV5-1 and TRBJ2-1, with D uncertain. CDR1 is SGHRS and CDR2 is YFSETQ in the germline V gene. The V end was cut by 0 bases, the J end by 0 bases, with 7 bases between. There are 15 residues in the CDR3. CDR3 loop: CASSLGSSSYNEQFF. In nucleotides, the CDR3 is TGCGCCAGCAGCTTGGGGTCGAGCTCCTACAATGAGCAGTTCTTC.

The chain employs TRBV15 and TRBJ2-2; 8 positions match TRBD2. The J segment lost 3 bases and the V segment lost 0 bases, leaving 9 bases of the junction unmatched. The germline V gene encodes CDR1 LNHNV and CDR2 YYDKDF (reference sequence). This CDR3 has 18 amino acids. The CDR3 protein is CATSRDRLAGKYTGELFF. In nucleotides, the CDR3 is TGTGCCACCAGCAGAGATCGGTTAGCGGGAAAATACACCGGGGAGCTGTTTTTT.

CDR3 loop: CASSQDRTGGPKRQETQYF. The CDR3 DNA reads as TGCGCCAGCAGCCAAGATAGGACAGGGGGCCCGAAACGCCAAGAGACCCAGTACTTC. The rearrangement links TRBV4-1 to TRBJ2-5; 11 nucleotides align to TRBD1. Trimming cost V 0 bases and J 1 base; bases outside gene matches: 10. The CDR3 length is 19 residues. CDR1 and CDR2 (germline): MGHRA, YSYEKL.

This rearrangement joins TRBV4-1 to TRBJ2-7; D gene unclear. This CDR3 is 15 amino acids long. Trimming cost V 1 base and J 3 bases, with 13 bases left between them. Germline V lookup: CDR1 MGHRA, CDR2 YSYEKL. CDR3 residues: CASSQVGRRYYEQYF. The CDR3 DNA reads TGCGCCAGCAGCCAAGTAGGACGAAGATACTACGAGCAGTACTTC.

This clonotype was observed a few times. The genes are TRBV2 and TRBJ2-7, with 15 bases aligning to TRBD2. This CDR3 contains 17 residues. Germline trimming cut 7 bases from V and 3 bases from J; bases unmatched to any gene: 10. Germline V gene lookup returns CDR1 SNHLY and CDR2 FYNNEI. The CDR3 here is CASITGLAGGQLYEQYF. CDR3 nucleotides: TGTGCCAGCATTACCGGACTAGCGGGAGGGCAACTCTACGAGCAGTACTTC.